The entry below gives a single T cell receptor (beta chain) sequence along with its context. Its antigen is not identified. The entry originates in a study of CD8 T cells in Susac syndrome. Study context: Patients with Susac syndrome were, at the time of blood collection, therapy-naive, maintained on corticosteroids, or maintained on intravenous immunoglobulin alone.

With random hexamers, roughly 0.45 to 1 ug RNA was reverse transcribed. Amplification of TCR beta CDR3 spanned 54 Vbeta and 13 Jbeta via immunoSEQ multiplex PCR. TCRdb fed the immunoSEQ multiplex PCR reads into MiXCR, producing one record per CDR3 protein. Of about 180,000 distinct CDR3 sequences in the sample, roughly 94% were seen once. Study observations and caveats: That the number of individuals in its TCR sequencing and HLA analysis was relatively small was acknowledged by the study.

The CDR3 sequence is 11 residues long. Trimming took off 0 bases at V and 10 bases at J, with 7 bases between the two ends. Per the germline V gene, CDR1 is SQVTM and CDR2 is ANQGSEA. The chain carries TRBV29-1 and TRBJ2-1; unclear D gene. The receptor comes from a human donor with Susac syndrome. Sequenced material: CD4+ T cells from PBMCs. The CDR3 bases are TGCAGCGTTGAAGACCCCCGCGAGCAGTTCTTC. This encodes CSVEDPREQFF.